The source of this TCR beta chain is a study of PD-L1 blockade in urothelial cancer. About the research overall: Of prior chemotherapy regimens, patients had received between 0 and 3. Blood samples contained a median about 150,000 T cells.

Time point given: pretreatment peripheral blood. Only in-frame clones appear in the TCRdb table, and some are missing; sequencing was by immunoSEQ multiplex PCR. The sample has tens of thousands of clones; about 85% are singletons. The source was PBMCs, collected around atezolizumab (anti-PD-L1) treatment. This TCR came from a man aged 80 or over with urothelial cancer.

The CDR3 spells CAISAQGANYGYTF. The CDR3 coding sequence is TGTGCCATCAGTGCTCAGGGGGCTAACTATGGCTACACCTTC. The gene calls are TRBV10-3 and TRBJ1-2; 7 bases are a match to TRBD1. Germline CDR1 is ENHRY and CDR2 is SYGVKD. The CDR3 length is 14 residues. V lost 4 bases, J lost 0 bases, and 2 bases stayed unmatched.